This T cell receptor beta chain was identified during a study of control samples from healthy donors and cancer patients. There are 14 residues in the CDR3. Germline values: CDR1 SGHRS, CDR2 YFSETQ. Deletions cut 6 bases from V and 6 bases from J, with 13 bases between. TCRdb's table, derived via immunoSEQ multiplex PCR, lists solely in-frame clones and lacks some. The table has about 150,000 clones, about 94% seen once; the top ten hold approximately 6.1%. The TCR originated in a man between 40 and 49 years old in good health. The chain employs TRBV5-1 and TRBJ1-6; the D gene is possibly TRBD1 (6 bases). Material for sequencing was blood. CDR3 coding DNA: TGCGCCAGCACGGGGGCTCCGGGTAATTCACCCCTCCACTTT. Translation gives CASTGAPGNSPLHF.